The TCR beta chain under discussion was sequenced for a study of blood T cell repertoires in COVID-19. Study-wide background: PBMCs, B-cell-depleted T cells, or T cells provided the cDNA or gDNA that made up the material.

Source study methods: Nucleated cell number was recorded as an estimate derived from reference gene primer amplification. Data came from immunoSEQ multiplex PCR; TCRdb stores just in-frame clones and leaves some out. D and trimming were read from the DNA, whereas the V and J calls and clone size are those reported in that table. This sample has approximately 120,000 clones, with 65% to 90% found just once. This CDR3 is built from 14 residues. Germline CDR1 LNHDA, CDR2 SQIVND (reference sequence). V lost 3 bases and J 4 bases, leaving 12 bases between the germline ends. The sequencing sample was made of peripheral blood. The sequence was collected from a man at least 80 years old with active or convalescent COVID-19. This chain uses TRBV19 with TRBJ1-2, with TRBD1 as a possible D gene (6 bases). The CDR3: CASSISQGPYGYTF. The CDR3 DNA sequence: TGTGCCAGTAGTATTTCTCAGGGGCCCTATGGCTACACCTTC.